This T cell receptor (beta chain) was documented in a study of CD8+ T cells in alopecia areata. Study as a whole: Treated individuals took tofacitinib by mouth, 5 to 10 mg twice daily.

Reverse transcription of extracted RNA yielded cDNA, which provided the sequencing template. This table comes from immunoSEQ multiplex PCR, and its TCRdb copy is limited to in-frame clones, with some not included. The sample lists about 250,000 clones; roughly two thirds were seen once. CDR3 size: 15 residues. Per germline, CDR1 SGHNT and CDR2 YYREEE (reference sequence). V lost 4 bases to trimming and J lost 7 bases, with 15 bases between them. Alopecia areata patients provided lesional scalp punch biopsies and peripheral blood, both collected for the study. Findings of the study overall: Sharing of TCRs across patients appeared less clear than in mice, possibly for HLA-related reasons.

As regards this clone: What it binds is unknown.

The chain recombines TRBV5-4 with TRBJ1-6; tentative D call: TRBD1 (6 bases). The sequence came from a human donor with alopecia areata. This specimen consisted of CD4+ T cells sorted from blood, obtained at week 0. The CDR3 protein is CASSPRQGSNSPLHF. CDR3 bases: TGTGCCAGCAGCCCTCGGCAGGGGTCCAATTCACCCCTCCACTTT.